These 28 T cell receptor beta chains came from one sample sequenced in a study of CD8+CD57+ T cells in acquired aplastic anemia. Previously, flow cytometry had revealed CD8+CD57+ cell expansion in the patients chosen for sequencing. Investigators profiled TCR beta VDJ and CDR3 from genomic DNA template. Via MiXCR, TCRdb re-called the reads, giving one row per CDR3 protein. The sample lists 150,000 to 200,000 distinct CDR3 sequences, roughly 50% occurring once. Sequenced sample: sorted CD4+, CD8+, or CD8+CD57+ T cells (not recorded which) from PBMCs. Receptors originate from a human donor with aplastic anemia.

This chain joins TRBV19 and TRBJ1-2; D is unresolved. The CDR3 spans 13 residues. The V and J ends lost 3 bases and 8 bases respectively, with 13 bases between them. Germline CDR1 is LNHDA and CDR2 is SQIVND (reference sequence). The CDR3 nucleotides read TGTGCCAGTAGTATCGTTGGGATAGTCGGCTACACCTTC. Encoded protein: CASSIVGIVGYTF.

The chain couples TRBV7-9 to TRBJ1-1; D is undetermined. V lost 3 bases and J lost 6, with 14 bases in between. CDR1 is SEHNR, CDR2 FQNEAQ, per germline (reference sequence). This CDR3 has 14 amino acids. This CDR3 reads CASSFEALDPEAFF. The CDR3 DNA reads as TGTGCCAGCAGCTTCGAGGCTCTCGATCCTGAAGCTTTCTTT.

The chain couples TRBV24-1 to TRBJ2-1; 7 bases are a match to TRBD1. Per the germline V gene, CDR1 is KGHDR and CDR2 is SFDVKD. The CDR3 runs to 14 residues. V lost 5 bases to trimming and J lost 8 bases; unmatched junction nucleotides: 8. CDR3 sequence (DNA): TGTGCCACCAGTGGGGCCGGACAGGTGCATGAGCAGTTCTTC. Translating gives CATSGAGQVHEQFF.

This chain links TRBV7-9 with TRBJ1-2; D uncertain. Trimming took 1 base from V and 4 from J, leaving 7 bases between them. In germline, CDR1 is SEHNR, CDR2 FQNEAQ (reference sequence). The CDR3 runs 13 residues. The CDR3 is CASSLEPVYGYTF. The CDR3, as DNA: TGTGCCAGCAGCTTAGAACCGGTCTATGGCTACACCTTC.

This chain uses TRBV11-1 with TRBJ2-3; D not resolved. There are 15 residues in the CDR3. Germline CDR1 reads SGHAT; CDR2 reads FQDESV (reference sequence). The ends were cut back, 5 bases at V and 2 bases at J, with 14 bases in the middle. The CDR3 loop reads CASSVGQAPTDTQYF. CDR3 DNA: TGTGCCAGCAGCGTAGGTCAGGCTCCCACAGATACGCAGTATTTT.

This clonotype was seen many times. This chain links TRBV9 with TRBJ2-3, with TRBD1 identical over 7 bases. Germline loops: CDR1 SGDLS, CDR2 YYNGEE. Trimming removed 3 bases from V and 5 bases from J; junction bases left unmatched: 9. The CDR3 has 15 residues. CDR3 DNA: TGTGCCAGCAGCGCCGAGACAGGGCATGGAGATACGCAGTATTTT. It is translated as CASSAETGHGDTQYF. Based on the CDR3 plus reference TRBV9 and TRBJ2-3, the full variable domain is DSGVTQTPKHLITATGQRVTLRCSPRSGDLSVYWYQQSLDQGLQFLIQYYNGEERAKGNILERFSAQQFPDLHSELNLSSLELGDSALYFCASSAETGHGDTQYFGPGTRLTVL.

In this sample, this clonotype turned up many times. The chain uses TRBV11-2 and TRBJ1-2; TRBD1 aligns across 7 bases. Germline V gene lookup returns CDR1 SGHAT and CDR2 FQNNGV. The V gene end was trimmed by 3 bases and the J gene end by 0 bases; junction bases not matched to a gene: 7. The CDR3 contains 16 residues. As DNA, the CDR3 is TGTGCCAGCAGCTTCAACACCGGGACAGCTAACTATGGCTACACCTTC. Amino acid sequence: CASSFNTGTANYGYTF.

The gene calls are TRBV11-1 and TRBJ2-1; 9 bases match TRBD1. V dropped 0 bases and J dropped 8; count of bases not matched to a gene: 14. The germline V gene encodes CDR1 SGHAT and CDR2 FQDESV (reference sequence). This CDR3 has 18 residues. The CDR3 loop reads CASSLALWGQGIRDEQFF. In nucleotides, the CDR3 is TGTGCCAGCAGCTTAGCTCTCTGGGGACAGGGAATTCGGGATGAGCAGTTCTTC.

With regard to this clonotype: The junction departs from the called germline gene at one end, perhaps through a read error. The chain recombines TRBV9 with TRBJ2-1; no clear D. Germline V gives CDR1 SGDLS, CDR2 YYNGEE. The CDR3 loop spans 21 amino acids. The CDR3 DNA sequence: TGTGCCAGCAGCGTAGATAATGGCGCGAGGTCCTTCGGGCTCTGGTACAATGAGCAGATCTTC. It is translated as CASSVDNGARSFGLWYNEQIF.

This clonotype was picked up many times. This chain joins TRBV20-1 and TRBJ2-7; D uncertain. Germline CDR1 is DFQATT and CDR2 is SNEGSKA (reference sequence). Trimming took 6 bases from V and 9 from J, leaving 18 bases between them. The CDR3 consists of 12 residues. CDR3 sequence (DNA): TGCAGTGCGAGTCCCACTAATTTCGTGCAGTACTTC. This encodes CSASPTNFVQYF.

This clonotype came up a few times. This chain links TRBV9 with TRBJ2-1; D is possibly TRBD2 (5 bases). This CDR3 has 11 amino acids. Germline loops: CDR1 SGDLS, CDR2 YYNGEE. Deletions cut 7 bases from V and 8 bases from J, with 10 bases between. The CDR3 spells CASGGADEQFF. The CDR3 nucleotides are TGTGCCAGCGGAGGAGCGGATGAGCAGTTCTTC.

This clonotype was seen at least ten times. This chain uses TRBV19 with TRBJ2-7; perhaps TRBD1 as D (6 bases). Per the germline V gene, CDR1 is LNHDA and CDR2 is SQIVND (reference sequence). V gave up 3 bases and J gave up 3 bases, with 12 bases separating them. CDR3 length: 14 residues. CDR3 nucleotides: TGTGCCAGTAGTATGTTAGGGGGAATCTACGAGCAGTACTTC. Protein sequence: CASSMLGGIYEQYF.

This clonotype was observed once. V gene TRBV12-3 or TRBV12-4 combines with J gene TRBJ1-1, with D tentatively TRBD1 (5 bases). The CDR3 loop spans 15 amino acids. V lost 5 bases and J lost 5, with 18 bases in between. The CDR3 sequence is CASSQTLTGRTEAFF. For the CDR3, the DNA is TGTGCCAGCAGTCAGACCCTTACGGGACGTACTGAAGCTTTCTTT.

The sample holds a few counts of this clonotype. The rearrangement uses TRBV27 and TRBJ2-1; weak D call: TRBD1 (6 bases). The CDR3 length is 14 residues. The germline V gene encodes CDR1 MNHEY and CDR2 SMNVEV (reference sequence). Between the trimmed V and J ends, which lost 2 bases and 9 bases, there was a span of 14 bases. The CDR3 region has the DNA TGTGCCAGCAGTTTAGCCCCACCAGGGGCTGAGCAGTTCTTC. This sequence encodes CASSLAPPGAEQFF.

This clonotype was detected a few times. This chain joins TRBV29-1 and TRBJ2-1, with a tentative D call TRBD2 (6 bases). Per germline, CDR1 SQVTM and CDR2 ANQGSEA. The CDR3 is 16 residues long. Between the trimmed V and J ends, which lost 3 bases and 7 bases, there was a span of 22 bases. The CDR3 nucleotides read TGCAGCGTTGATTTAACCGGGACTTTGCAGCGGAATGAGCAGTTCTTC. This encodes CSVDLTGTLQRNEQFF.

The chain joins TRBV19 to TRBJ1-2; D gene unclear. V was shortened by 5 bases and J by 2 bases, with 15 bases between the two germline ends. Germline CDR1 LNHDA, CDR2 SQIVND (reference sequence). The CDR3 sequence is 15 residues long. CDR3: CASSVQSDNNYGYTF. CDR3 bases: TGTGCCAGTAGTGTGCAGTCCGACAACAACTATGGCTACACCTTC.

This clonotype was observed a single time. The chain uses TRBV10-3 and TRBJ2-7, with 7 positions matching TRBD1. Germline values: CDR1 ENHRY, CDR2 SYGVKD. The CDR3 runs to 18 residues. Trimming at V came to 5 bases and at J to 1 base, leaving 17 bases not matched to a gene. The CDR3 loop reads CAISRTGTAPRRSYEQYF. DNA of the CDR3: TGTGCCATCAGTCGGACCGGGACAGCTCCTAGGAGGTCCTACGAGCAGTACTTC.

The gene calls are TRBV12-3 or TRBV12-4 and TRBJ1-5; 7 bases align to TRBD1. The CDR3 loop spans 20 amino acids. J was trimmed by 5 bases and V by 6 bases; bases with no gene match: 25. The CDR3 spells CASRSEGAYRGSREDQPQHF. For the CDR3, the DNA is TGTGCCAGCAGATCCGAGGGGGCCTACAGGGGAAGTAGAGAGGATCAGCCCCAGCATTTT.

In the case of this clonotype: A much bigger clone sits one base away, suggesting this may be a read error. This chain uses TRBV9 with TRBJ1-6; TRBD1 agrees at 8 bases. Germline V CDR1 and CDR2: SGDLS, YYNGEE. With 4 bases clipped from V and 8 bases from J, the junction kept 11 bases outside the gene matches. The CDR3 sequence is 16 residues long. CDR3 residues: CASSPRDRRLDSPLHF. CDR3 nucleotide sequence: TGTGCCAGCAGCCCCCGGGACAGGAGGTTAGATTCACCCCTCCACTTT.

V and J are TRBV30 and TRBJ2-5; 10 bases map to TRBD1. The V segment lost 2 bases and the J segment 5 bases; nucleotides outside the gene matches: 8. The CDR3 runs to 15 residues. Germline V lookup: CDR1 GTSNPN, CDR2 SVGIG (reference sequence). The CDR3 DNA reads TGTGCCTGGAGTCGGGGGACAGGGGAAAGCGAGACCCAGTACTTC. Translation gives CAWSRGTGESETQYF.

The gene calls are TRBV5-4 and TRBJ2-7, with 9 bases matching TRBD1. The CDR3 has 13 residues. Per germline, CDR1 SGHNT and CDR2 YYREEE (reference sequence). V dropped 4 bases and J dropped 9; count of bases not matched to a gene: 8. The CDR3 DNA follows: TGTGCCAGCAGCCCTGGACAGGGGAAGAGGCAGTACTTC. Translated: CASSPGQGKRQYF.

The chain employs TRBV29-1 and TRBJ2-4; no clear D. The CDR3 totals 12 residues. The germline V gene has CDR1 SQVTM and CDR2 ANQGSEA. The V end was cut by 7 bases, the J end by 0 bases, with 7 bases between. The chain's CDR3 is CSALLAKNIQYF. CDR3 nucleotides: TGCAGCGCCCTACTAGCCAAAAACATTCAGTACTTC.

Of note for this clonotype: With a much larger clone just one base away, this may be a read error. The chain combines TRBV4-3 with TRBJ1-6, with D maybe TRBD1 (6 bases). Deletions cut 0 bases from V and 8 bases from J, with 17 bases between. The CDR3 length is 17 residues. CDR1 and CDR2 from the germline V gene are LGHNA and YSLEER. CDR3 in amino acids: CASSQDFPGAYDSPLHF. CDR3 coding DNA: TGCGCCAGCAGCCAAGATTTCCCAGGGGCTTATGATTCACCCCTCCACTTT.

The chain has TRBV2 and TRBJ1-4; no definite D call. The CDR3 runs to 14 residues. CDR1 is SNHLY and CDR2 is FYNNEI in the germline V gene. V lost 6 bases to trimming and J lost 0 bases, with 8 bases between them. The CDR3 protein is CASRGGATNEKLFF. CDR3 coding DNA: TGTGCCAGCAGGGGCGGGGCAACTAATGAAAAACTGTTTTTT. The entire variable domain, with the rest obtained from reference TRBV2 and TRBJ1-4, is as follows: EPEVTQTPSHQVTQMGQEVILRCVPISNHLYFYWYRQILGQKVEFLVSFYNNEISEKSEIFDDQFSVERPDGSNFTLKIRSTKLEDSAMYFCASRGGATNEKLFFGSGTQLSVL.

This clonotype appeared many times. The chain uses TRBV5-6 and TRBJ1-1, with 9 bases identical to TRBD1. The CDR3 totals 16 residues. Germline CDR1 SGHDT, CDR2 YYEEEE. After removal of 1 base from V and 2 bases from J, the junction contained 6 bases not matched to a gene. This CDR3 reads CASSLFGTGTNTEAFF. Here the CDR3 DNA reads TGTGCCAGCAGCTTGTTTGGGACAGGGACCAACACTGAAGCTTTCTTT.

This clonotype was counted only a few times. The chain uses TRBV2 and TRBJ2-7; 10 nucleotides match TRBD1. The CDR3 runs to 13 residues. Germline-derived CDR1 and CDR2 are SNHLY and FYNNEI. The V and J ends lost 7 bases and 4 bases, in that order; junction bases with no gene match: 4. The CDR3 coding sequence is TGTGCCAGCAAGAGGGGACAGGGGTACGAGCAGTACTTC. It codes for CASKRGQGYEQYF.

This clonotype was recorded only once. This chain uses TRBV6-1 with TRBJ2-3, with 8 positions matching TRBD2. J gave up 5 bases and V 8 bases, and 9 bases lay outside the gene matches. This CDR3 region has 14 residues. The germline V gene has CDR1 MNHNS and CDR2 SASEGT. In nucleotides, the CDR3 is TGTGCCAGCGCAAGCGGGGGTCAGATAGATACGCAGTATTTT. Encoded protein: CASASGGQIDTQYF.

Ten or more counts support this clonotype. J is TRBJ2-7 and V is TRBV12-3 or TRBV12-4, with D hard to call. CDR3 length: 13 amino acids. V lost 3 bases and J 2 bases, leaving 8 bases between the germline ends. The CDR3 region is CASSFGTTYEQYF. The CDR3 nucleotides are TGTGCCAGCAGTTTTGGAACTACCTACGAGCAGTACTTC.